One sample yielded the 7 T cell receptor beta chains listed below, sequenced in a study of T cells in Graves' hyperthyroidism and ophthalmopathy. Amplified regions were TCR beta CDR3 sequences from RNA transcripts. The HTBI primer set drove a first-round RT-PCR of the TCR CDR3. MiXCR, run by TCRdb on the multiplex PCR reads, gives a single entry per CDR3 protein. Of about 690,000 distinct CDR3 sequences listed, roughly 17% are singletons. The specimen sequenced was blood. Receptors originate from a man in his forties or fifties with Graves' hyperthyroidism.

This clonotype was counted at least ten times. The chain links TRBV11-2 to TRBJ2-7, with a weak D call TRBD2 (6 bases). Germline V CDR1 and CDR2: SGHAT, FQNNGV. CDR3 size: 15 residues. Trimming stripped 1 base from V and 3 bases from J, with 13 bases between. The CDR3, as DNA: TGTGCCAGCAGCTTAGGTAGCGGTCCCGTCTACGAGCAGTACTTC. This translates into CASSLGSGPVYEQYF.

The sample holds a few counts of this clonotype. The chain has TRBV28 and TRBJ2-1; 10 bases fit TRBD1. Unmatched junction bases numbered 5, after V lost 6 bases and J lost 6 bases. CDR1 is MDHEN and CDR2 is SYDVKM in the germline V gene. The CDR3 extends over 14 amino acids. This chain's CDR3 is CASRKGQGFNEQFF. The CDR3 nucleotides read TGTGCCAGCAGGAAGGGACAGGGGTTCAATGAGCAGTTCTTC. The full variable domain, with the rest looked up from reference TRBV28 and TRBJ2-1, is DVKVTQSSRYLVKRTGEKVFLECVQDMDHENMFWYRQDPGLGLRLIYFSYDVKMKEKGDIPEGYSVSREKKERFSLILESASTNQTSMYLCASRKGQGFNEQFFGPGTRLTVL.

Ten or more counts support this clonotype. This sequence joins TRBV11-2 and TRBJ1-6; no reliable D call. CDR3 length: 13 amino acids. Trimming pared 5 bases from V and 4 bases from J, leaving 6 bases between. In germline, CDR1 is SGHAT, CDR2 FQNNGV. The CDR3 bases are TGTGCCAGCAGCCTGGGTTATAATTCACCCCTCCACTTT. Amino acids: CASSLGYNSPLHF.

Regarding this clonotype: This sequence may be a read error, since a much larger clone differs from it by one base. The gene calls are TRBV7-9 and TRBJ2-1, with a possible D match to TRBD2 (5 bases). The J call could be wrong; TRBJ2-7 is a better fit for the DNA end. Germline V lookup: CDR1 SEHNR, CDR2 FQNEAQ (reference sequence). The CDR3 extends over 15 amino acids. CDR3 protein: CASSLDQAVYNEQYF. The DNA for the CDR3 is TGTGCCAGCAGCTTAGACCAAGCGGTTTACAATGAGCAGTACTTC.

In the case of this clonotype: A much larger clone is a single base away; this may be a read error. CDR3 residues: CASNSLSPEAFF. CDR3 in DNA: TGTGCCAGCAATTCCCTTTCCCCTGAAGCTTTCTTT. The V gene is TRBV12-3 or TRBV12-4, the J gene TRBJ1-1; D ambiguous. The V end lost 7 bases, the J end lost 6 bases, and 12 bases lay between the germline ends. The CDR3 sequence is 12 residues long.

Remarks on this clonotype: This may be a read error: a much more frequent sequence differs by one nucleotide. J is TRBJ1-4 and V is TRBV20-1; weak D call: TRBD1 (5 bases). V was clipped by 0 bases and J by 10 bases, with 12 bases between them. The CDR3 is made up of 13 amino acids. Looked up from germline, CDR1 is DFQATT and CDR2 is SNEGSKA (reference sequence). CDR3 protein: CSAREGARGKLFF. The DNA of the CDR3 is TGCAGTGCTAGAGAAGGGGCGCGAGGAAAACTGTTTTTT.

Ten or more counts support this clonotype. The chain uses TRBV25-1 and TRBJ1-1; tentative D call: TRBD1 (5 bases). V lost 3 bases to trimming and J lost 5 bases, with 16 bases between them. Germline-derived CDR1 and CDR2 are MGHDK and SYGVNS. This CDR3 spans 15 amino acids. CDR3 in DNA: TGTGCCAGCAGTGATTGGGGCCACAAGGGGACTGAAGCTTTCTTT. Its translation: CASSDWGHKGTEAFF.